The present T cell receptor (beta chain) was sequenced within a study of CD8 T cells in ankylosing spondylitis listed by TCRdb under 2017. For context, the study as a whole: T cell receptor beta repertoires were profiled in healthy donors and ankylosing spondylitis patients so that disease-linked TCR variants could be found. The full study cohort comprised 20 to 25 ankylosing spondylitis patients and around 100 healthy donors. Samples of peripheral blood were taken, and for ankylosing spondylitis patients, synovial fluid was collected as well.

To note about this clonotype: Its antigen specificity is not known. Per-base qualities were not stored, and no clone one base away is much larger.

V was cut back by 2 bases and J by 4 bases, leaving a gap of 15 bases between them. Sequences SGHDT (CDR1) and YYEEEE (CDR2) are obtained from the germline V gene. From the cysteine through the phenylalanine, the CDR3 covers 15 amino acids. Only CDR3 DNA is held: 45 bases, read in frame from base 1. TCRdb records Illumina HiSeq 2500 as the sequencer. Quantitative 5'-RACE with molecular barcodes was used to prepare TCR beta libraries. The original methods were these. To identify disease-linked TCR variants, a new computational method was used, one built on a probabilistic model of VDJ rearrangement. The public reads were reanalyzed by TCRdb: fastp trimming at Q25, MiXCR alignment, in-frame beta chains only. Every distinct CDR3 protein forms one entry, paired with its most common genes and DNA. The V and J calls and clone size come from TCRdb's table, not from the authors' own analysis. The sample contains 300,000 to 350,000 distinct CDR3 sequences, less than 25% of them found a single time. The leading ten clones occupy 3.5% of the sample.

Results and caveats for the whole study, not just this receptor: The disease-linked clones were reported to be significantly enriched in matched synovial fluid samples from ankylosing spondylitis patients. Some of the motif variants had been reported before in the synovial fluid and blood of reactive arthritis patients, a finding that suggests common disease-initiation mechanisms. A TCR beta motif of fewer than 10 highly homologous amino acid variants appeared characteristic of blood from ankylosing spondylitis patients. In peripheral blood, the disease-linked clones were found at relatively low frequencies and had a CD8+ phenotype.

The V gene is TRBV5-6 and the J gene is TRBJ2-5; the best D guess is TRBD1, with 6 bases matching. The specimen was blood, either unsorted or a sorted T cell fraction (not recorded which). This clonotype was obtained from a female donor with ankylosing spondylitis or in good health (not recorded which). The CDR3 region reads CASSFAGVIGETQYF. The DNA is as follows: TGTGCCAGCAGCTTTGCAGGGGTTATCGGAGAGACCCAGTACTTC.